Listed below are T cell receptor beta chains from one sample, sequenced in a study of blood T cells in healthy people across ages. TCRdb reprocessed the 5' RACE reads via MiXCR and lists one record per CDR3 protein. The repertoire holds approximately 1.5 million distinct CDR3 sequences, with about 31% as singletons. Sequences were obtained from blood. These receptors all come from a woman aged 30 to 39 in good health. Both conserved end residues are part of each CDR3. A D gene is named only where the DNA matches it firmly. The size field is filled for only some rows; it gives once, few, many or a size class.

D gene: TRBD2; clone size: few; V gene: TRBV20-1; J gene: TRBJ2-5; CDR3 DNA: TGCAGTGCTAGAAGAAAGCGGGAGGGCCCGGGAGAGACCCAGTACTTC; CDR3 protein: CSARRKREGPGETQYF
D gene: TRBD1; clone size: many; V gene: TRBV7-9; J gene: TRBJ2-6; CDR3 DNA: TGTGCCAGCAGAACCTTCGGGACAGCCGGGGCCAACGTCCTGACTTTC; CDR3 protein: CASRTFGTAGANVLTF
D gene: TRBD1; clone size: many; V gene: TRBV4-1; J gene: TRBJ2-5; CDR3 DNA: TGCGCCAGCAGCCAAGGACAGGGGGCCGGAGAGACCCAGTACTTC; CDR3 protein: CASSQGQGAGETQYF
D gene: TRBD2; clone size: -; V gene: TRBV20-1; J gene: TRBJ2-1; CDR3 DNA: TGCAGTGCTGAAAGACCCAGCGGGAGCTCCTACAATGAGCAGTTCTTC; CDR3 protein: CSAERPSGSSYNEQFF
D gene: TRBD2; clone size: few; V gene: TRBV6-2/TRBV6-3; J gene: TRBJ2-7; CDR3 DNA: TGTGCCAGCAGTTACCCCGGACTAGCGGGGCTACGTGTCTCCTACGAGCAGTACTTC; CDR3 protein: CASSYPGLAGLRVSYEQYF
D gene: -; clone size: few; V gene: TRBV20-1; J gene: TRBJ2-3; CDR3 DNA: TGCAGTCCCCGAGGTGACACAGATACGCAGTATTTT; CDR3 protein: CSPRGDTDTQYF
D gene: TRBD2; clone size: -; V gene: TRBV20-1; J gene: TRBJ2-1; CDR3 DNA: TGCAGTGTTAGAGATATCTTCGGCGGGAGCTCCTACAATGAGCAGTTCTTC; CDR3 protein: CSVRDIFGGSSYNEQFF
D gene: TRBD1; clone size: -; V gene: TRBV5-1; J gene: TRBJ1-1; CDR3 DNA: TGCGCCAGCAGCGCGGGACAGGTGATAAACACTGAAGCTTTCTTT; CDR3 protein: CASSAGQVINTEAFF
D gene: -; clone size: -; V gene: TRBV5-1; J gene: TRBJ2-3; CDR3 DNA: TGCGCCACCGTCCCCATATATACGCAGTATTTT; CDR3 protein: CATVPIYTQYF
D gene: -; clone size: many; V gene: TRBV12-3/TRBV12-4; J gene: TRBJ1-1; CDR3 DNA: TGTGCCAGCAGTTTCTACGGGGTGCTGAACACTGAAGCTTTCTTT; CDR3 protein: CASSFYGVLNTEAFF
D gene: -; clone size: -; V gene: TRBV2; J gene: TRBJ2-7; CDR3 DNA: TGTGCCAGCGGTGAAGATCCAGCCGGGGGCGAGCAGTACTTC; CDR3 protein: CASGEDPAGGEQYF
D gene: -; clone size: -; V gene: TRBV12-3/TRBV12-4; J gene: TRBJ1-5; CDR3 DNA: TGTACCAGCTCGGGGGGAAGTAGCAATCAGCCCCAGCATTTT; CDR3 protein: CTSSGGSSNQPQHF
D gene: TRBD2; clone size: few; V gene: TRBV20-1; J gene: TRBJ2-3; CDR3 DNA: TGCAGTGCCTTTAGCGGGACTAGCACAGATACGCAGTATTTT; CDR3 protein: CSAFSGTSTDTQYF
D gene: -; clone size: -; V gene: TRBV27; J gene: TRBJ2-7; CDR3 DNA: TGTGCCAGCAGTTCAAGCAACTCCTACAATGAGCAGTACTTC; CDR3 protein: CASSSSNSYNEQYF
D gene: TRBD2; clone size: -; V gene: TRBV11-2; J gene: TRBJ2-1; CDR3 DNA: TGTGCCAGCACCTGGACTAGTGAGGCGGAGCAGTTCTTC; CDR3 protein: CASTWTSEAEQFF
D gene: TRBD2; clone size: -; V gene: TRBV11-2; J gene: TRBJ2-1; CDR3 DNA: TGTGCCAGCAGCTCCCGGGGGGAGCGGAGGGGCTCCTACAATGAGCAGTTCTTC; CDR3 protein: CASSSRGERRGSYNEQFF
D gene: -; clone size: -; V gene: TRBV30; J gene: TRBJ2-1; CDR3 DNA: TGTGCCTGGAGTGTAGGAGGGTATGAGCAGTTCTTC; CDR3 protein: CAWSVGGYEQFF
D gene: TRBD2; clone size: -; V gene: TRBV4-1; J gene: TRBJ2-3; CDR3 DNA: TGCGCCAGCAGCCCCTGGCCCCGGGGGGGCCTAGGGAGCACAGATACGCAGTATTTT; CDR3 protein: CASSPWPRGGLGSTDTQYF
D gene: TRBD1; clone size: -; V gene: TRBV28; J gene: TRBJ2-6; CDR3 DNA: TGTGCCAGCAACGGCGGCATTAACGGGACAGAGAACCACTCTGGGGCCAACGTCCTGACTTTC; CDR3 protein: CASNGGINGTENHSGANVLTF
D gene: -; clone size: many; V gene: TRBV4-1; J gene: TRBJ2-7; CDR3 DNA: TGCGCCAGCAGCCAAGCTTCCCAGGGACTTGTTTACGAGCAGTACTTC; CDR3 protein: CASSQASQGLVYEQYF
D gene: -; clone size: -; V gene: TRBV18; J gene: TRBJ1-1; CDR3 DNA: TGTGCCAGCTCAACCGACGGACGGGCTGGGGCTTTCTTT; CDR3 protein: CASSTDGRAGAFF
D gene: -; clone size: few; V gene: TRBV2; J gene: TRBJ2-5; CDR3 DNA: TGTGCCAGCAGTGAACAGGTCAGGGTACGGGAGACCCAGTACTTC; CDR3 protein: CASSEQVRVRETQYF
D gene: TRBD1; clone size: few; V gene: TRBV5-1; J gene: TRBJ1-2; CDR3 DNA: TGCGCCAGCAGCGGAGGGACAGGGGGTGGCTATGGCTACACCTTC; CDR3 protein: CASSGGTGGGYGYTF
D gene: -; clone size: many; V gene: TRBV5-1; J gene: TRBJ2-1; CDR3 DNA: TGTGCCAGCAGCTTAGGGACAAGCTCCTACAATGAGCAGTTCTTC; CDR3 protein: CASSLGTSSYNEQFF
D gene: TRBD2; clone size: -; V gene: TRBV5-1; J gene: TRBJ2-3; CDR3 DNA: TGCGCCAGCAGCTTGATCAACTTTGAACTAGCGGCTTTCGAGGGAGATACGCAGTATTTT; CDR3 protein: CASSLINFELAAFEGDTQYF
D gene: TRBD1; clone size: -; V gene: TRBV6-1; J gene: TRBJ2-1; CDR3 DNA: TGTGCCAGCAGAAGGGACAGTAGGGGGAATGAGCAGTTCTTC; CDR3 protein: CASRRDSRGNEQFF
D gene: TRBD1; clone size: -; V gene: TRBV9; J gene: TRBJ2-3; CDR3 DNA: TGTGCCAGCAGCGTAGTAGGGGGACAGACCACAGATACGCAGTATTTT; CDR3 protein: CASSVVGGQTTDTQYF
D gene: TRBD2; clone size: -; V gene: TRBV27; J gene: TRBJ2-3; CDR3 DNA: TGTGCCAGCACCCTAGCGGGAGTGGCCATTGGGCAGTATTTT; CDR3 protein: CASTLAGVAIGQYF
D gene: -; clone size: -; V gene: TRBV2; J gene: TRBJ2-1; CDR3 DNA: TGTGCCAGCAGTGATGGAGGGTGGAGGGGAAACAATGAGCAGTTCTTC; CDR3 protein: CASSDGGWRGNNEQFF
D gene: -; clone size: -; V gene: TRBV20-1; J gene: TRBJ2-3; CDR3 DNA: TGCAGTGAAGGCAGCCCCACAGATACGCAGTATTTT; CDR3 protein: CSEGSPTDTQYF
D gene: -; clone size: -; V gene: TRBV12-3/TRBV12-4; J gene: TRBJ2-7; CDR3 DNA: TGTGCCAGCAGTCCGAATCCGGTCGAGCAGTACTTC; CDR3 protein: CASSPNPVEQYF
D gene: TRBD2; clone size: -; V gene: TRBV4-2; J gene: TRBJ2-2; CDR3 DNA: TGTGCCAGCAGCCACCCGGGGGGTCGTGGCACCGGGAAGCTGTTTTTT; CDR3 protein: CASSHPGGRGTGKLFF
D gene: TRBD2; clone size: -; V gene: TRBV5-1; J gene: TRBJ2-7; CDR3 DNA: TGCGCCAGCAGCTTGTCTGGGTACAGGCCTAGCGGGAGTTCCGAGCAGTACTTC; CDR3 protein: CASSLSGYRPSGSSEQYF
D gene: -; clone size: -; V gene: TRBV4-1; J gene: TRBJ2-1; CDR3 DNA: TGCGCCAGCAGCCACGACCGCCCCGCGGCGCTGAAAAACAATGAGCAGTTCTTC; CDR3 protein: CASSHDRPAALKNNEQFF
D gene: -; clone size: -; V gene: TRBV4-1; J gene: TRBJ2-7; CDR3 DNA: TGCGCCAGCAGCCAAGAAGGTGGGCTTCAGAGGGGTGAGCAGTACTTC; CDR3 protein: CASSQEGGLQRGEQYF
D gene: TRBD1; clone size: -; V gene: TRBV20-1; J gene: TRBJ2-7; CDR3 DNA: TGCAGTGCTAGAAATCGACAGGGGGAGCTGGGGAGCTCCTACGAGCAGTACTTC; CDR3 protein: CSARNRQGELGSSYEQYF
D gene: -; clone size: -; V gene: TRBV27; J gene: TRBJ1-5; CDR3 DNA: TGTGCCAGCAGTTACACAGGGAGAGGGTCGAATCAGCCCCAGCATTTT; CDR3 protein: CASSYTGRGSNQPQHF
D gene: TRBD2; clone size: -; V gene: TRBV11-2; J gene: TRBJ2-3; CDR3 DNA: TGTGCCAGCAGCATTAGCGGGAGGGATACAGATACGCAGTATTTT; CDR3 protein: CASSISGRDTDTQYF
D gene: TRBD2; clone size: -; V gene: TRBV20-1; J gene: TRBJ2-7; CDR3 DNA: TGCAGTGCTAGAGACGGGAGGGCTCACGAGCAGTACTTC; CDR3 protein: CSARDGRAHEQYF
D gene: TRBD1; clone size: -; V gene: TRBV27; J gene: TRBJ1-1; CDR3 DNA: TGTGCCAGCAGGATGACAGGGGGGTTGGCTGAAGCTTTCTTT; CDR3 protein: CASRMTGGLAEAFF
D gene: -; clone size: -; V gene: TRBV28; J gene: TRBJ2-7; CDR3 DNA: TGTGCCAGCAGCCCTAAGTGGACAATCCCCTACGAGCAGTACTTC; CDR3 protein: CASSPKWTIPYEQYF
D gene: TRBD2; clone size: few; V gene: TRBV20-1; J gene: TRBJ2-3; CDR3 DNA: TGCAGTGCAAGTGGGCGGGAGACTGATACGCAGTATTTT; CDR3 protein: CSASGRETDTQYF
D gene: -; clone size: -; V gene: TRBV15; J gene: TRBJ1-1; CDR3 DNA: TGTGCCACCAGCAGTGCTATATCGGGGTATTTCAGTGAAGCTTTCTTT; CDR3 protein: CATSSAISGYFSEAFF
D gene: TRBD1; clone size: few; V gene: TRBV28; J gene: TRBJ2-7; CDR3 DNA: TGTGCCAGCAGCCCCCGGGACAGGCCTTACTACGAGCAGTACTTC; CDR3 protein: CASSPRDRPYYEQYF
D gene: -; clone size: few; V gene: TRBV2; J gene: TRBJ2-7; CDR3 DNA: TGTGCCAGCAGTGACCCCCGACAGGCCTACGAGCAGTACTTC; CDR3 protein: CASSDPRQAYEQYF
D gene: -; clone size: few; V gene: TRBV7-9; J gene: TRBJ2-7; CDR3 DNA: TGTGCCAGCAGCTTAGAGGGGGGGCGTATATCCTACGAGCAGTACTTC; CDR3 protein: CASSLEGGRISYEQYF
D gene: -; clone size: -; V gene: TRBV7-2; J gene: TRBJ1-5; CDR3 DNA: TGTGCCAGCAGCTTAGGGTATAGCAGGAATCAGCCCCAGCATTTT; CDR3 protein: CASSLGYSRNQPQHF
D gene: -; clone size: few; V gene: TRBV12-3/TRBV12-4; J gene: TRBJ2-1; CDR3 DNA: TGTGCCAGCAGTTCTCGGGGCGGGCAGTTCTTC; CDR3 protein: CASSSRGGQFF
D gene: -; clone size: many; V gene: TRBV27; J gene: TRBJ1-5; CDR3 DNA: TGTGCCAGCAGTTTAATAGGGGAGCCCCAGCATTTT; CDR3 protein: CASSLIGEPQHF
D gene: TRBD2; clone size: -; V gene: TRBV20-1; J gene: TRBJ2-5; CDR3 DNA: TGCAGTGCTAGTCGGACTAGCGGGAGGGATGGGGAGACCCAGTACTTC; CDR3 protein: CSASRTSGRDGETQYF
D gene: -; clone size: -; V gene: TRBV7-9; J gene: TRBJ2-7; CDR3 DNA: TGTGCCAGCAGCCCAGAAAACTACGAGCAGTACTTC; CDR3 protein: CASSPENYEQYF
D gene: -; clone size: once; V gene: TRBV27; J gene: TRBJ2-7; CDR3 DNA: TGTGCCAGCAGATTCTCGCCTTTTGCTTCTAGTGGGTTCTACGAGCAGTACTTC; CDR3 protein: CASRFSPFASSGFYEQYF
D gene: -; clone size: few; V gene: TRBV10-3; J gene: TRBJ2-3; CDR3 DNA: TGTGCCATCAGTGATTTAAAAGGGGAACTCACAGATACGCAGTATTTT; CDR3 protein: CAISDLKGELTDTQYF
D gene: TRBD1; clone size: -; V gene: TRBV10-3; J gene: TRBJ2-7; CDR3 DNA: TGTGCCCTCCCCACAGGGGTCAGGAACGAGCAGTACTTC; CDR3 protein: CALPTGVRNEQYF
D gene: -; clone size: few; V gene: TRBV3-1; J gene: TRBJ2-7; CDR3 DNA: TGTGCCAGCAGCCAAGGAGGCCAGCGGGCGAACTACGAGCAGTACTTC; CDR3 protein: CASSQGGQRANYEQYF
D gene: TRBD2; clone size: once; V gene: TRBV15; J gene: TRBJ2-2; CDR3 DNA: TGTGCCACCAGGAGGATTTTAGCGGGAGACACCGGGGAGCTGTTTTTT; CDR3 protein: CATRRILAGDTGELFF
D gene: -; clone size: many; V gene: TRBV9; J gene: TRBJ2-3; CDR3 DNA: TGTGCCAGCAGCGTAAGGTCCCAAACAGATACGCAGTATTTT; CDR3 protein: CASSVRSQTDTQYF
D gene: -; clone size: -; V gene: TRBV6-2/TRBV6-3; J gene: TRBJ1-1; CDR3 DNA: TGTGCCATCAGGACAGTGAACGCTGAAGCTTTCTTT; CDR3 protein: CAIRTVNAEAFF